The 31 T cell receptor beta chains below were found in one sample sequenced in a study of T-cell memory formation after mild COVID-19. TCRdb reprocessed the 5' RACE reads with MiXCR, giving one entry per CDR3 protein. This table holds around 250,000 distinct CDR3 sequences, over 8.5% found once. Sequenced: PBMCs or a T cell subset sorted from them (not recorded which). Receptors were obtained from a man aged 18 to 30 who had mild COVID-19 (a few samples of this study predate the infection). Cell type and time point are not known.

The chain has TRBV4-2 and TRBJ2-7; 7 bases are shared with TRBD2. The ends lost 3 bases at V and 3 bases at J; junction bases unmatched: 11. This CDR3 is built from 16 residues. The germline CDR1 and CDR2 sequences are LGHNA and YNFKEQ. CDR3 sequence: CASSHPSGAANYEQYF. The CDR3 nucleotides are TGTGCCAGCAGCCATCCCAGCGGGGCGGCTAACTACGAGCAGTACTTC.

The chain joins TRBV6-5 to TRBJ2-7; D assignment may be TRBD1 or TRBD2 (5 bases each). Germline V gene lookup returns CDR1 MNHEY and CDR2 SVGAGI. The CDR3 has 14 amino acids. V lost 8 bases and J 2 bases, leaving 16 bases between the germline ends. The CDR3, as DNA: TGTGCCAGCGCGGTGGGGGACGGAACCTACGAGCAGTACTTC. It is translated as CASAVGDGTYEQYF.

This clonotype was seen a few times. The gene calls are TRBV12-3 or TRBV12-4 and TRBJ2-1; 9 bases align to TRBD1. Losses at the gene ends were 6 bases for V and 7 bases for J; bases not matched to a gene: 7. The CDR3 spans 14 residues. In DNA form, the CDR3 reads TGTGCCAGCAGCTCACAGGGGGCGAGAAATGAGCAGTTCTTC. As protein: CASSSQGARNEQFF.

The chain joins TRBV9 to TRBJ2-1; a possible D gene is TRBD1 (6 bases). The V end lost 2 bases, the J end lost 1 base, and 10 bases lay between the germline ends. This CDR3 has 15 residues. Germline V gene sequence: CDR1 SGDLS, CDR2 YYNGEE. The DNA of the CDR3 is TGTGCCAGCAGCGTCCTGGGGGCGTCCTACAATGAGCAGTTCTTC. Residues: CASSVLGASYNEQFF. Full variable domain (remainder filled in from reference TRBV9 and TRBJ2-1): DSGVTQTPKHLITATGQRVTLRCSPRSGDLSVYWYQQSLDQGLQFLIQYYNGEERAKGNILERFSAQQFPDLHSELNLSSLELGDSALYFCASSVLGASYNEQFFGPGTRLTVL.

This chain joins TRBV27 and TRBJ1-2, with 7 positions matching TRBD1. The CDR3 covers 17 residues. V gave up 5 bases and J gave up 3 bases; unmatched junction bases: 15. CDR1 and CDR2 from the germline V gene are MNHEY and SMNVEV (reference sequence). CDR3 nucleotide sequence: TGTGCCAGCAGTCCGGACCTCCTGACAGGGAGAGACTATGGCTACACCTTC. It yields the protein CASSPDLLTGRDYGYTF.

This clonotype was seen only a few times. The rearrangement joins TRBV7-9 to TRBJ2-5; D may be TRBD2 (5 bases). V was shortened by 1 base and J by 5 bases, with 11 bases between the two germline ends. The length of the CDR3 is 14 residues. Germline CDR1 reads SEHNR; CDR2 reads FQNEAQ (reference sequence). CDR3 in DNA: TGTGCCAGCAGCTTAGGGGCAGGACTGGAGACCCAGTACTTC. Amino acid sequence: CASSLGAGLETQYF. Combining the CDR3 with reference TRBV7-9 and TRBJ2-5 gives the whole variable domain DTGVSQNPRHKITKRGQNVTFRCDPISEHNRLYWYRQTLGQGPEFLTYFQNEAQLEKSRLLSDRFSAERPKGSFSTLEIQRTEQGDSAMYLCASSLGAGLETQYFGPGTRLLVL.

This clonotype was recorded a few times. The J gene is TRBJ2-3, the V gene TRBV7-9, with D possibly being TRBD1 (6 bases). Germline V CDR1 and CDR2: SEHNR, FQNEAQ (reference sequence). The CDR3 has 16 residues. The V end lost 5 bases, the J end lost 4 bases, and 19 bases lay between the germline ends. In nucleotides, the CDR3 is TGTGCCAGCAGCCCCCGGGACATGACGGGCCCAGATACGCAGTATTTT. Its protein product is CASSPRDMTGPDTQYF.

This clonotype was detected ten times or more. The V call is TRBV12-3 or TRBV12-4, the J call TRBJ1-1; tentative D call: TRBD1 (5 bases). This CDR3 contains 12 residues. Trimming took 5 bases from V and 5 from J, leaving 9 bases between them. The DNA for the CDR3 is TGTGCCAGCAGTGCCCGACAGACTGAAGCTTTCTTT. Its translation: CASSARQTEAFF.

The rearrangement joins TRBV3-1 to TRBJ2-5; D unclear. There are 13 residues in the CDR3. CDR1 LGHDT and CDR2 YNNKEL come from the germline V gene (reference sequence). Trimming removed 4 bases at V and 5 bases at J, with 11 bases between. CDR3 sequence (DNA): TGTGCCAGCAGCCGAGTCGGCGAGGAGACCCAGTACTTC. It translates to CASSRVGEETQYF.

This clonotype came up many times. The rearrangement links TRBV12-5 to TRBJ1-1, with D tentatively TRBD1 (5 bases). CDR3 length: 17 amino acids. V gave up 1 base and J gave up 3 bases, with 18 bases separating them. Germline CDR1 and CDR2: LGHNT and FRNRAP. CDR3 residues: CASGLAESWQGDTEAFF. As DNA, the CDR3 is TGTGCTAGTGGTTTGGCAGAAAGTTGGCAGGGAGACACTGAAGCTTTCTTT.

This clonotype showed up just a few times. V usage is TRBV5-1 and J usage is TRBJ2-1, with D unresolved. CDR1 is SGHRS, CDR2 YFSETQ, per germline. V lost 0 bases, J lost 4 bases, and 14 bases lay in between. The CDR3 is 16 residues long. The CDR3 is CASSLDISGTYNEQFF. CDR3 nucleotides: TGCGCCAGCAGCTTGGATATATCTGGCACATACAATGAGCAGTTCTTC.

This clonotype was found a few times. The rearrangement links TRBV12-3 or TRBV12-4 to TRBJ1-2, with D possibly being TRBD1 (6 bases). V was cut by 4 bases and J by 7 bases, with 13 bases left in between. The CDR3 runs 13 residues. This CDR3 is CASSSEQGFGYTF. DNA of the CDR3: TGTGCCAGCAGTTCAGAACAGGGTTTTGGCTACACCTTC.

The chain employs TRBV5-1 and TRBJ2-3; 9 nucleotides match TRBD1. V lost 7 bases to trimming and J lost 6 bases; unmatched junction nucleotides: 12. The CDR3 consists of 15 residues. Per germline, CDR1 SGHRS and CDR2 YFSETQ. Here the CDR3 DNA reads TGCGCCAGCCGAAAGGGACAGGGTCTATCGGATACGCAGTATTTT. This translates into CASRKGQGLSDTQYF.

V usage is TRBV15 and J usage is TRBJ1-1; TRBD1 matches 7 bases. CDR1 and CDR2 (germline): LNHNV, YYDKDF (reference sequence). The J segment lost 1 base and the V segment lost 3 bases, leaving 8 bases of the junction unmatched. The CDR3 has 16 residues. The CDR3 DNA follows: TGTGCCACCAGCAGCCGGGACAGACCTTCGAACACTGAAGCTTTCTTT. This codes for CATSSRDRPSNTEAFF.

This chain links TRBV20-1 with TRBJ1-1, with D perhaps TRBD1 (6 bases). This CDR3 spans 12 amino acids. Trimming took 6 bases from V and 1 from J, leaving 9 bases between them. In germline, CDR1 is DFQATT, CDR2 SNEGSKA (reference sequence). Written as DNA, the CDR3 is TGCAGTGCCATGACAGGGAACACTGAAGCTTTCTTT. As protein: CSAMTGNTEAFF.

There are many counts of this clonotype. The chain is built from TRBV11-1 and TRBJ1-2, with D possibly matching TRBD1 (6 bases). V gave up 4 bases and J gave up 0 bases, with 12 bases separating them. This CDR3 is 15 amino acids long. Germline V CDR1 and CDR2: SGHAT, FQDESV (reference sequence). The CDR3 region is CASSSLRDTNYGYTF. The CDR3, as DNA: TGTGCCAGCAGCTCCCTCAGGGACACTAACTATGGCTACACCTTC. Full variable domain (remainder filled in from reference TRBV11-1 and TRBJ1-2): EAEVAQSPRYKITEKSQAVAFWCDPISGHATLYWYRQILGQGPELLVQFQDESVVDDSQLPKDRFSAERLKGVDSTLKIQPAELGDSAMYLCASSSLRDTNYGYTFGSGTRLTVV.

The V and J genes are TRBV18 and TRBJ1-1; D ambiguous. The CDR3 sequence is 13 residues long. Germline CDR1 KGHSH, CDR2 LQKENI. The ends were cut back, 1 base at V and 3 bases at J, with 6 bases in the middle. CDR3 DNA sequence: TGTGCCAGCTCACCACTTGAATACACTGAAGCTTTCTTT. Amino acid sequence: CASSPLEYTEAFF.

J is TRBJ2-3 and V is TRBV18; D call uncertain. Germline CDR1 and CDR2: KGHSH and LQKENI. The CDR3 has 14 residues. V was pared by 3 bases and J by 2 bases, with 9 bases between. The DNA for the CDR3 is TGTGCCAGCTCACCTCTGCAGGACACAGATACGCAGTATTTT. Translated, it gives CASSPLQDTDTQYF.

The rearrangement uses TRBV6-6 and TRBJ1-1; D is uncertain. Germline CDR1 and CDR2: MNHNY and SVGAGI (reference sequence). The V end lost 0 bases, the J end lost 0 bases, and 11 bases lay between the germline ends. The CDR3 consists of 16 residues. CDR3 coding DNA: TGTGCCAGCAGTTACTCTTCGGGCGAGATGAACACTGAAGCTTTCTTT. Translating gives CASSYSSGEMNTEAFF.

About this clonotype itself: At one end, the junction sequence differs from germline, possibly due to a read error. The genes are TRBV6-5 and TRBJ2-1; D is unresolved. The CDR3 consists of 12 residues. CDR1 is MNHEY and CDR2 is SVGAGI in the germline V gene. The CDR3 region has the DNA TGTGCCAGCAGTTACCGGGCTGCAATGGCGATCTTC. As protein: CASSYRAAMAIF.

The chain has TRBV24-1 and TRBJ1-1; D might be TRBD1 (5 bases). CDR1 is KGHDR and CDR2 is SFDVKD in the germline V gene. V lost 7 bases to trimming and J lost 4 bases, with 12 bases between them. The CDR3 extends over 13 amino acids. The CDR3 DNA reads TGTGCCACCAGACCCAGGGTTGGCACTGAAGCTTTCTTT. It is translated as CATRPRVGTEAFF.

CDR3 protein: CSARTRQGAGSTEAFF. For the CDR3, the DNA is TGCAGTGCTAGAACGAGGCAGGGGGCTGGCTCCACTGAAGCTTTCTTT. This chain links TRBV20-1 with TRBJ1-1; 8 bases are a match to TRBD1. Germline CDR1 and CDR2: DFQATT and SNEGSKA (reference sequence). V was clipped by 2 bases and J by 4 bases; unmatched bases: 12. CDR3 length: 16 residues.

The chain couples TRBV2 to TRBJ2-3; D is unclear. CDR3 length equals 16 residues. Trimming cost V 7 bases and J 4 bases, with 21 bases left between them. The germline CDR1 and CDR2 sequences are SNHLY and FYNNEI. The CDR3 sequence: CASTIPDAGEADTQYF. The CDR3, as DNA: TGTGCCAGCACCATCCCGGACGCTGGAGAGGCAGATACGCAGTATTTT.

This clonotype was picked up many times. The chain carries TRBV20-1 and TRBJ1-1, with D possibly matching TRBD1 (5 bases). The CDR3 length is 16 residues. V was clipped by 2 bases and J by 2 bases, with 18 bases between them. Germline V CDR1 and CDR2: DFQATT, SNEGSKA (reference sequence). The CDR3 DNA reads TGCAGTGCTAGACTCCCCTTGACAGATCTCAACACTGAAGCTTTCTTT. This codes for CSARLPLTDLNTEAFF.

V gene TRBV29-1 combines with J gene TRBJ1-1; no firm D call. This CDR3 region has 13 residues. Trimming cost V 5 bases and J 1 base, with 11 bases left between them. CDR1 SQVTM and CDR2 ANQGSEA come from the germline V gene. The CDR3 sequence is CSVRRQENTEAFF. The CDR3 DNA reads as TGCAGCGTTAGAAGGCAGGAGAACACTGAAGCTTTCTTT. The variable domain in full, with the rest retrieved from reference TRBV29-1 and TRBJ1-1, is SAVISQKPSRDICQRGTSLTIQCQVDSQVTMMFWYRQQPGQSLTLIATANQGSEATYESGFVIDKFPISRPNLTFSTLTVSNMSPEDSSIYLCSVRRQENTEAFFGQGTRLTVV.

This clonotype came up many times. The chain links TRBV7-2 to TRBJ1-1; 8 nucleotides match TRBD1. The CDR3 runs 16 residues. From germline, CDR1 is SGHTA and CDR2 FQGNSA. Trimming cost V 2 bases and J 1 base; bases outside gene matches: 6. CDR3 nucleotide sequence: TGTGCCAGCAGCTTAAACCCCGGGACAGGGAACACTGAAGCTTTCTTT. Protein sequence: CASSLNPGTGNTEAFF.

This clonotype was found many times. CDR3 DNA sequence: TGTGCCAGCAGTTCGATTGAGTATACGCAGTATTTT. Translating it yields CASSSIEYTQYF. The J gene is TRBJ2-3, the V gene TRBV6-5; D unclear. The V and J ends lost 4 bases and 7 bases respectively, with 9 bases between them. This CDR3 is built from 12 residues. From germline, CDR1 is MNHEY and CDR2 SVGAGI.

This clonotype was seen a few times. The chain employs TRBV28 and TRBJ2-7, with TRBD1 as a possible D gene (5 bases). Trimming removed 7 bases at V and 2 bases at J, with 12 bases between. The CDR3 has 13 amino acids. Germline loops: CDR1 MDHEN, CDR2 SYDVKM. The CDR3 DNA follows: TGTGCCAGCAACTCCAGGGAACCCTACGAGCAGTACGTC. Its protein is CASNSREPYEQYV.

The genes are TRBV7-2 and TRBJ2-5; unclear D gene. V gave up 5 bases and J gave up 1 base, with 11 bases separating them. Looked up from germline, CDR1 is SGHTA and CDR2 is FQGNSA. The CDR3 totals 14 residues. The CDR3 loop reads CASSLDRTQETQYF. The CDR3 DNA reads as TGTGCCAGCAGCCTTGACCGGACCCAAGAGACCCAGTACTTC.

This clonotype was seen more than once but under ten times. V usage is TRBV20-1 and J usage is TRBJ1-4; no clear D. This CDR3 is built from 13 residues. Trimming removed 8 bases from V and 4 bases from J, with 14 bases in between. Germline V CDR1 and CDR2: DFQATT, SNEGSKA (reference sequence). CDR3 in amino acids: CSLRDLGNEKLFF. The CDR3 DNA reads TGCAGTTTAAGAGACCTTGGTAATGAAAAACTGTTTTTT.

This sequence joins TRBV10-3 and TRBJ2-2, with 9 bases matching TRBD1. V was clipped by 10 bases and J by 1 base; unmatched bases: 1. This CDR3 is built from 13 residues. Germline V gene lookup returns CDR1 ENHRY and CDR2 SYGVKD. This CDR3 is CATGQGNTGELFF. The CDR3 DNA reads TGTGCCACGGGACAGGGGAACACCGGGGAGCTGTTTTTT.